Many counts were recorded for the clone carrying this T cell receptor beta chain. Its specificity is not known. These data come from a study of T cells after yellow fever vaccination. Whole-study findings and limits: The secondary T-cell response peaked on day 5, not day 15, but was weaker. Clonotypes shared by both compartments, CD4 and CD8, made up a small share. Booster samples showed a return of most primary-vaccination clones (around 96% CD4, around 88% CD8).

The germline V gene encodes CDR1 SGHRS and CDR2 YFSETQ. V lost 4 bases, J lost 1 base, and 15 bases lay in between. The CDR3 spans 15 residues. In making TCR cDNA, 5'RACE template switching added a universal primer site and UMIs to it. Via MiXCR, TCRdb re-called the 5' RACE reads, giving one row per CDR3 protein. The repertoire holds about 370,000 distinct CDR3 sequences, around 10% seen once, with roughly 18% in the top ten. This TCR derives from a man younger than 35 who received the YFV17D yellow fever vaccine. The chain has TRBV5-1 and TRBJ2-7, with a weak D call TRBD1 (5 bases). The source was PBMCs, collected on the day of the first yellow fever vaccination. CDR3 sequence reads: CASSRGHDASYEQYF. CDR3 bases: TGCGCCAGCAGCCGAGGACACGATGCTTCCTACGAGCAGTACTTC.